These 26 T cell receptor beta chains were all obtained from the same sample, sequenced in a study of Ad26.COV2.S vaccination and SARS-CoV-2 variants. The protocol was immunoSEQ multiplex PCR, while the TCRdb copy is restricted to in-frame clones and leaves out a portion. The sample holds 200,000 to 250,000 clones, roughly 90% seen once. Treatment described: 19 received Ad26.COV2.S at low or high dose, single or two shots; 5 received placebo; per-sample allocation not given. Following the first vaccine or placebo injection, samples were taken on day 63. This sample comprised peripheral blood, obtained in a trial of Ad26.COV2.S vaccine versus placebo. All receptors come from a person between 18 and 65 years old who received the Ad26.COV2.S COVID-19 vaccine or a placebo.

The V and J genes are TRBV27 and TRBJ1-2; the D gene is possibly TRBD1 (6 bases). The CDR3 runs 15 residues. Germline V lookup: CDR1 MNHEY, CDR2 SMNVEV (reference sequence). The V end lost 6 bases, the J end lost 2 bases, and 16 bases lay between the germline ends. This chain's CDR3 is CASSAGAGWNYGYTF. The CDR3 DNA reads TGTGCCAGCAGCGCAGGGGCGGGGTGGAACTATGGCTACACCTTC.

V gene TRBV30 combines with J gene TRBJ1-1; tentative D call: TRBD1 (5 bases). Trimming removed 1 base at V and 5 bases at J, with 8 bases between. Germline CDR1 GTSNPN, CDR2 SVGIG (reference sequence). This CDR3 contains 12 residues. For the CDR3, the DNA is TGTGCCTGGAGTGACAGGACAACTGAAGCTTTCTTT. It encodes CAWSDRTTEAFF.

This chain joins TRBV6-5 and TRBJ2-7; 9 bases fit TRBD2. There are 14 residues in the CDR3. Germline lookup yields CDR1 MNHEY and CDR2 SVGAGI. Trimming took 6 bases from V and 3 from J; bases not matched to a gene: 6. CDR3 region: CASRSLAGHYEQYF. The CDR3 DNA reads TGTGCCAGCAGAAGCCTAGCGGGACACTACGAGCAGTACTTC.

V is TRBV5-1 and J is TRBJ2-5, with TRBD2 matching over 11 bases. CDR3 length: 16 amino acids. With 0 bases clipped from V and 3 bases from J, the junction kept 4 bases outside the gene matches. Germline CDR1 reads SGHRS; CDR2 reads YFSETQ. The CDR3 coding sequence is TGCGCCAGCAGCTTGGGAGGGACTAGCGGAAAAGAGACCCAGTACTTC. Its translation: CASSLGGTSGKETQYF.

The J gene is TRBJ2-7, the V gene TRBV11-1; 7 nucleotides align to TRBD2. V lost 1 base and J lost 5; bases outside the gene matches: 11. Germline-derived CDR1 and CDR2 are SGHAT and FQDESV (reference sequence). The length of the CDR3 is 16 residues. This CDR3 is CASSLVGGRPNDEQYF. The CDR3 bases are TGTGCCAGCAGCTTAGTGGGAGGGCGCCCCAACGACGAGCAGTACTTC.

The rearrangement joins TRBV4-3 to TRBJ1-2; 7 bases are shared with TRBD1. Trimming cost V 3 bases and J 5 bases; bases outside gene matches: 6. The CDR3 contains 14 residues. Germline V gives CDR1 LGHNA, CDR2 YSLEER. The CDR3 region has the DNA TGCGCCAGCAGCCAGGGACAGCAGACTTATGGCTACACCTTC. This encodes CASSQGQQTYGYTF.

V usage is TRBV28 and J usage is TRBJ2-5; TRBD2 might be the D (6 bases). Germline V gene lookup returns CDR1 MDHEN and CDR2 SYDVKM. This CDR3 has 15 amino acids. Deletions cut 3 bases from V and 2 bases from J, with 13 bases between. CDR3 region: CASSLGGLGQETQYF. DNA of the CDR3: TGTGCCAGCAGTTTGGGAGGTCTCGGTCAAGAGACCCAGTACTTC.

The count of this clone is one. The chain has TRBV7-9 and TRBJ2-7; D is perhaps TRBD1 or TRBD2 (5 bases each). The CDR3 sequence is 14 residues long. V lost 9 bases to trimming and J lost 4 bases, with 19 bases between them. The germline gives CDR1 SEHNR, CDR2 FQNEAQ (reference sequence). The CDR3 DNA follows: TGTGCCAGTAATGAGGGGTTGTCCCCTTACGAGCAGTACTTC. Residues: CASNEGLSPYEQYF.

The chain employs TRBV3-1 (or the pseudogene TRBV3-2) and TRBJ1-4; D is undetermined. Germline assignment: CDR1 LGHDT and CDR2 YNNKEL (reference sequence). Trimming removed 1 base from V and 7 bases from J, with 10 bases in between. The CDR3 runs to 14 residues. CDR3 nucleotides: TGTGCCAGCAGCCAAGGGGGAGGCAGTGAAAAACTGTTTTTT. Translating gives CASSQGGGSEKLFF.

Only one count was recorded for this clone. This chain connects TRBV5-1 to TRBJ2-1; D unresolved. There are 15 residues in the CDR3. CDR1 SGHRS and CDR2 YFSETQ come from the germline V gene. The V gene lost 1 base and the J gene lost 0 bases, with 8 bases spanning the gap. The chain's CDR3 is CASSLQESSYNEQFF. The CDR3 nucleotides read TGCGCCAGCAGCTTGCAGGAGAGCTCCTACAATGAGCAGTTCTTC.

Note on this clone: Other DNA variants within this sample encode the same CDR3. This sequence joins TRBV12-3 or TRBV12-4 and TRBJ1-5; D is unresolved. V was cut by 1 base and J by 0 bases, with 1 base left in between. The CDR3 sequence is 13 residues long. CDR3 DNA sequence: TGTGCCAGCAGTTTAGGTAGCAATCAGCCCCAGCATTTT. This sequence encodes CASSLGSNQPQHF.

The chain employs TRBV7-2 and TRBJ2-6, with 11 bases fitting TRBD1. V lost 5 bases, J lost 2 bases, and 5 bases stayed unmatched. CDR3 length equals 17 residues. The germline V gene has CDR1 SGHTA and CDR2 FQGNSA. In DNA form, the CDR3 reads TGTGCCAGCAGCATCGGGACAGGGGGACCTGGGGCCAACGTCCTGACTTTC. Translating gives CASSIGTGGPGANVLTF.

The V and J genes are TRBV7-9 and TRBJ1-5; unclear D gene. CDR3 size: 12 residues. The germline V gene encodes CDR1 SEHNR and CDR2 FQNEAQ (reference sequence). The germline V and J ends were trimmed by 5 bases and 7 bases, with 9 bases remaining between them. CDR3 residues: CASSVPGQPQHF. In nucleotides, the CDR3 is TGTGCCAGCAGCGTCCCGGGCCAGCCCCAGCATTTT. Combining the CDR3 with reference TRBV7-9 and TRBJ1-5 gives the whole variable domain DTGVSQNPRHKITKRGQNVTFRCDPISEHNRLYWYRQTLGQGPEFLTYFQNEAQLEKSRLLSDRFSAERPKGSFSTLEIQRTEQGDSAMYLCASSVPGQPQHFGDGTRLSIL.

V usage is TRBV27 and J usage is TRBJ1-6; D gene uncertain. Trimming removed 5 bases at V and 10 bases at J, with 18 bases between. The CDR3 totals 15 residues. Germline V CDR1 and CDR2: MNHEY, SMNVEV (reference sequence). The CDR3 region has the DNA TGTGCCAGCAGTCCCCGGGAGGGTGTAGGGTCACCCCTCCACTTT. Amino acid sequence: CASSPREGVGSPLHF.

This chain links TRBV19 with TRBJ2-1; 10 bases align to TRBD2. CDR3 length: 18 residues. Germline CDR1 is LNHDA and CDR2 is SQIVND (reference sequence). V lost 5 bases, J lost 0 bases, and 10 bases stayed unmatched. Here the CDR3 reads CASSLTGTSVSSYNEQFF. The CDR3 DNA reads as TGTGCCAGTAGTCTTACCGGGACTAGCGTGAGCTCCTACAATGAGCAGTTCTTC.

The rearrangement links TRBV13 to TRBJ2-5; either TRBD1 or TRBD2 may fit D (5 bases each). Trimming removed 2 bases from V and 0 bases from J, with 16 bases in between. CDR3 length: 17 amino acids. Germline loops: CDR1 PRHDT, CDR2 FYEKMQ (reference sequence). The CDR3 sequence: CASSLKGPISYQETQYF. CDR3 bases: TGTGCCAGCAGCTTAAAGGGACCGATATCCTACCAAGAGACCCAGTACTTC.

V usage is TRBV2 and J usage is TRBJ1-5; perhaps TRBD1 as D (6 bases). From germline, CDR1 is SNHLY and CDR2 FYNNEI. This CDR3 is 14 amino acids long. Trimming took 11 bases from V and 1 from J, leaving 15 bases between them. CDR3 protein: CASWPGVSNQPQHF. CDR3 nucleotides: TGTGCCTCATGGCCAGGGGTAAGCAATCAGCCCCAGCATTTT.

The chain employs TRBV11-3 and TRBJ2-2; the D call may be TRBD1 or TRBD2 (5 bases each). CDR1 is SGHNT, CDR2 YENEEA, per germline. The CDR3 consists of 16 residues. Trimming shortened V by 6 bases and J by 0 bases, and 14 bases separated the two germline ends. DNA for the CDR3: TGTGCCAGCAGTTCCGGGACGGTTTCGAACACCGGGGAGCTGTTTTTT. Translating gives CASSSGTVSNTGELFF.

CDR3 sequence reads: CASTLLLDSGDEKLFF. The CDR3 DNA is TGTGCCAGTACCCTCTTACTAGACAGCGGGGATGAAAAACTGTTTTTT. V is TRBV19 and J is TRBJ1-4; the D gene is possibly TRBD1 (5 bases). The germline V gene has CDR1 LNHDA and CDR2 SQIVND (reference sequence). The CDR3 runs 16 residues. The germline V and J ends were trimmed by 7 bases and 6 bases, with 21 bases remaining between them.

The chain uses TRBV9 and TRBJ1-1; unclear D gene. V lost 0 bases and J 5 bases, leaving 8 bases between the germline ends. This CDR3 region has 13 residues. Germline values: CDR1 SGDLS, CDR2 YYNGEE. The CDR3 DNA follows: TGTGCCAGCAGCGTAGTGGAGAAGACTGAAGCTTTCTTT. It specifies CASSVVEKTEAFF.

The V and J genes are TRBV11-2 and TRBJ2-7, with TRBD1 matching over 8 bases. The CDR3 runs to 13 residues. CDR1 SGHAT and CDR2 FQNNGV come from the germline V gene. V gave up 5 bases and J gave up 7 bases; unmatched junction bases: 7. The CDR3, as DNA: TGTGCCAGCAGCGCCGACAGGGGCGGTGAGCAGTACTTC. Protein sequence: CASSADRGGEQYF.

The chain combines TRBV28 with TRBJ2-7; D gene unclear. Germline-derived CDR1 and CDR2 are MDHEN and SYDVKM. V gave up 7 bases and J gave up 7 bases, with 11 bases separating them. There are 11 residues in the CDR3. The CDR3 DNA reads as TGTGCCAGCACTAGACCCGGAGAGCAGTACTTC. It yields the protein CASTRPGEQYF.

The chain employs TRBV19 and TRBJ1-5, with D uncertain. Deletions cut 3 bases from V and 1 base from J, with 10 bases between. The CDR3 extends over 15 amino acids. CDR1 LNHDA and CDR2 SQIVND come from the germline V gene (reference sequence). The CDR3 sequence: CASSMAPLSNQPQHF. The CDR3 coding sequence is TGTGCCAGTAGTATGGCCCCCCTGAGCAATCAGCCCCAGCATTTT.

The chain's CDR3 is CASSVSDRGSYTQYF. The CDR3 nucleotides are TGTGCCAGCAGCGTATCGGACAGGGGATCTTATACGCAGTATTTT. The chain combines TRBV9 with TRBJ2-3; TRBD1 agrees at 9 bases. Per germline, CDR1 SGDLS and CDR2 YYNGEE. V trimming: 1 base; J trimming: 7 bases; junction bases outside the gene matches: 7. CDR3 length equals 15 residues.

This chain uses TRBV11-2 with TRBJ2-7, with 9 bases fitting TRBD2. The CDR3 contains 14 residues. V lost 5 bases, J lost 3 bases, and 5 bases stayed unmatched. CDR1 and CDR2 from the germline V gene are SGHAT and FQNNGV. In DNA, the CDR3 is TGTGCCAGCAGCCCTAGCGGGGCCGGCTACGAGCAGTACTTC. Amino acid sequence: CASSPSGAGYEQYF.

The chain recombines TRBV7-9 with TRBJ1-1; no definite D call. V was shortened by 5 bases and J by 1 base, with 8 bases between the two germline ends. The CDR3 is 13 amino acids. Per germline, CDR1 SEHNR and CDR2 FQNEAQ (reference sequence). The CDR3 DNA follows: TGTGCCAGCAGCCTACCAGGGAACACTGAAGCTTTCTTT. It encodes CASSLPGNTEAFF.